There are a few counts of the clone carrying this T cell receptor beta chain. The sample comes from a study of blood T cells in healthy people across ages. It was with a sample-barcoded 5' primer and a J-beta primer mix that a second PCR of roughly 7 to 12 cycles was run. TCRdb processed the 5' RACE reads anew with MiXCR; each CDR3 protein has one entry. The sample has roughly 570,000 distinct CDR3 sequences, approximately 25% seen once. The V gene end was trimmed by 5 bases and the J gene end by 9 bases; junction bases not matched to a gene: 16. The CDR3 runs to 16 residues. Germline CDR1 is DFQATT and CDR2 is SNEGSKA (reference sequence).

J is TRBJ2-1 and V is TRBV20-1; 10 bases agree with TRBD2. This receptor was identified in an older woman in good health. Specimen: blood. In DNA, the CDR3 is TGCAGTGCTGGCGGCCCAGAGCGGGGGGGAGGTACTGAGCAGTTCTTC. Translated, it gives CSAGGPERGGGTEQFF.